This record covers a single T cell receptor beta chain. Sequencing of TCR beta covered CD8+ and CD4+ T cells obtained from blood. The data stem from a study of CD8 T cells in Susac syndrome. The CDR3 is made up of 13 amino acids. Germline V gives CDR1 SNHLY, CDR2 FYNNEI. Trimming took off 2 bases at V and 0 bases at J, with 5 bases between the two ends. It was with random hexamers that about 0.45 to 1 ug RNA was reverse transcribed. TCRdb re-called the immunoSEQ multiplex PCR reads through MiXCR, storing one row per CDR3 protein. This table holds about 210,000 distinct CDR3 sequences, approximately 95% found once.

Sequenced: CD4+ T cells from PBMCs. The chain links TRBV2 to TRBJ2-7; no reliable D call. The receptor was isolated from a human donor with multiple sclerosis. CDR3 coding DNA: TGTGCCAGCAGTGAACTCCGCTCCTACGAGCAGTACTTC. Residues: CASSELRSYEQYF.